These 6 T cell receptor beta chains were all obtained from the same sample, sequenced in a study of long-term antiretroviral therapy in people with HIV. Investigators performed immunoSEQ version v3.0 at survey level. The repertoire was sequenced with immunoSEQ multiplex PCR; TCRdb's copy has only in-frame clones and lacks some. The data show 6,500 to 7,500 clones, 65% to 85% seen once. Here the sequenced sample was unsorted PBMCs, taken 1.1 years after starting antiretroviral therapy. The receptors shown here come from a man aged 40-49 years with HIV.

The genes are TRBV5-5 and TRBJ1-6; D not certain. Trimming removed 0 bases from V and 0 bases from J, with 7 bases in between. Germline CDR1 and CDR2: SGHKS and YYEKEE (reference sequence). The CDR3 is 16 amino acids. The CDR3 DNA follows: TGTGCCAGCAGCTTGGAAGGCAGCTCCTATAATTCACCCCTCCACTTT. Its translation: CASSLEGSSYNSPLHF.

The J gene is TRBJ2-7, the V gene TRBV20-1; maybe TRBD2 (5 bases). The CDR3 is made up of 11 amino acids. V gave up 3 bases and J gave up 9 bases, with 12 bases separating them. Germline lookup yields CDR1 DFQATT and CDR2 SNEGSKA (reference sequence). The CDR3 nucleotides read TGCAGTGCTAGTGAGGGAATCGGGCAGTACTTC. As protein: CSASEGIGQYF.

The chain uses TRBV15 and TRBJ1-1; 7 bases map to TRBD1. Trimming removed 6 bases from V and 1 base from J; junction bases left unmatched: 2. This CDR3 has 13 residues. CDR1 is LNHNV, CDR2 YYDKDF, per germline (reference sequence). Here the CDR3 reads CATRGQPNTEAFF. The DNA for the CDR3 is TGTGCCACCAGGGGACAGCCGAACACTGAAGCTTTCTTT.

The genes are TRBV7-9 and TRBJ2-2; the D gene could be TRBD1 or TRBD2 (6 bases each). Germline V lookup: CDR1 SEHNR, CDR2 FQNEAQ (reference sequence). V lost 5 bases and J lost 3, with 16 bases in between. The CDR3 runs to 16 residues. CDR3 region: CASSPRSGADTGELFF. In DNA form, the CDR3 reads TGTGCCAGCAGCCCCAGGTCGGGGGCGGACACCGGGGAGCTGTTTTTT.

This chain joins TRBV2 and TRBJ2-5, with 7 bases aligning to TRBD1. The CDR3 has 16 residues. Germline values: CDR1 SNHLY, CDR2 FYNNEI. V lost 1 base and J lost 5; bases outside the gene matches: 10. The CDR3: CASSEGQRGLGETQYF. In nucleotides, the CDR3 is TGTGCCAGCAGTGAAGGCCAAAGGGGGCTCGGGGAGACCCAGTACTTC.

The V gene is TRBV6-1, the J gene TRBJ1-1; perhaps TRBD1 as D (6 bases). Trimming pared 8 bases from V and 8 bases from J, leaving 9 bases between. Per the germline V gene, CDR1 is MNHNS and CDR2 is SASEGT. This CDR3 has 10 amino acids. The CDR3 nucleotides read TGTGCCAGCGGACAGCTAGAAGCTTTCTTT. It encodes CASGQLEAFF.